This T cell receptor (beta chain) is drawn from a study of OX40 agonist ivuxolimab in advanced cancers. Study overall: Those enrolled were roughly 80% male, with a mean age of roughly 60 years and ages from about 20 to 79.

Deletions cut 1 base from V and 10 bases from J, with 11 bases between. Germline V gives CDR1 MGHRA, CDR2 YSYEKL. The CDR3 extends over 13 amino acids. Using immunoSEQ multiplex PCR, the repertoire was profiled, and TCRdb retains in-frame clones only, with some absent. The sample lists 65,000 to 100,000 clones, over 75% occurring once. This TCR came from an adult with an advanced solid tumor such as melanoma, head and neck, liver or kidney cancer. The material sequenced was CD4+ or CD8+ T cells sorted from blood, taken in a trial of the OX40 agonist ivuxolimab. The chain combines TRBV4-1 with TRBJ2-1, with D maybe TRBD2 (5 bases). CDR3 in DNA: TGCGCCAGCAGCCAAGGGGGAAGGGAGGAGCAGTTCTTC. Translation: CASSQGGREEQFF.